This T cell receptor (beta chain) was retrieved from a study of blood T cells in healthy people across ages. The study, taken as a whole, reports: Possibly, changes in expanded clonotypes were confounded because donor CMV status was unknown.

Russia was home to the donors, healthy Caucasian individuals aged roughly 6 to 100. Combining a sample-barcoded 5' primer with a J-beta primer mix, a second PCR ran for roughly 6 to 11 cycles. Every cDNA molecule carried a tag from a template-switch adaptor bearing 12 random nucleotides. Every sample produced at least 3 million CDR3-containing paired-end reads. MiXCR was run by TCRdb on the 5' RACE reads, yielding one entry per CDR3 protein. Of 1.6 million or so distinct CDR3 sequences in the sample, roughly 32% are singletons; the top ten hold around 10%. The ends lost 4 bases at V and 0 bases at J; junction bases unmatched: 3. The CDR3 is made up of 14 amino acids. Germline V lookup: CDR1 ENHRY, CDR2 SYGVKD. This clonotype appeared many times. Its antigen remains unidentified.

The V call is TRBV10-3, the J call TRBJ2-7; 7 nucleotides align to TRBD1. The sequence came from a woman younger than 45 in good health. The sequencing sample was made of blood. CDR3 residues: CAISGQGNSYEQYF. The CDR3 DNA sequence: TGTGCCATCAGTGGACAGGGAAACTCCTACGAGCAGTACTTC.